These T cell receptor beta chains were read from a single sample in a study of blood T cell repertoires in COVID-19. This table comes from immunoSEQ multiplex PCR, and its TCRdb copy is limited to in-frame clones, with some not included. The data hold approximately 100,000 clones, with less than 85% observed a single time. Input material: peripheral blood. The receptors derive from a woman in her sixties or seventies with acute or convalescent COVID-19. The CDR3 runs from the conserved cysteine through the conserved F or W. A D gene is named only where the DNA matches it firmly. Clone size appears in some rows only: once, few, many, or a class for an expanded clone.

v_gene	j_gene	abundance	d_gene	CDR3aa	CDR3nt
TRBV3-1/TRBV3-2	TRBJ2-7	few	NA	CASSRMSGASYEQYF	TGTGCCAGCAGCCGTATGTCTGGGGCCTCCTACGAGCAGTACTTC
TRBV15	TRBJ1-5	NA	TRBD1	CATSSGQVYYSNQPQHF	TGTGCCACCAGCAGCGGACAGGTATACTATAGCAATCAGCCCCAGCATTTT
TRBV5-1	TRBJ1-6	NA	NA	CASSLGQSNSPLHF	TGCGCCAGCAGCTTGGGACAGAGTAATTCACCCCTCCACTTT
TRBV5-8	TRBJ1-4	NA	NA	CASSSRQATNEKLFF	TGTGCCAGCAGCAGCAGGCAGGCAACTAATGAAAAACTGTTTTTT
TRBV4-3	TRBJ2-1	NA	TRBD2	CASSQRTSGGGSYNEQFF	TGCGCCAGCAGCCAACGGACTAGCGGGGGAGGCTCCTACAATGAGCAGTTCTTC
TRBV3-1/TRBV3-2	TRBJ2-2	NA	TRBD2	CASSQWNGGSTGELFF	TGTGCCAGCAGCCAATGGAACGGGGGGAGCACCGGGGAGCTGTTTTTT
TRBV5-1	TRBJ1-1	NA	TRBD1	CASSLRLTGRNTEAFF	TGCGCCAGCAGCCTTCGCTTGACAGGGAGGAACACTGAAGCTTTCTTT
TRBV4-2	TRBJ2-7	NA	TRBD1	CASSPRGRGSSYEQYF	TGTGCCAGCAGCCCCAGAGGCAGGGGGAGCTCCTACGAGCAGTACTTC
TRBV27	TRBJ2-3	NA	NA	CASSDLPDTQYF	TGTGCCAGCAGCGATCTACCCGATACGCAGTATTTT
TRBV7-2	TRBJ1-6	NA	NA	CASSSLGSPLHF	TGTGCCAGCAGCTCGCTGGGCTCACCCCTCCACTTT
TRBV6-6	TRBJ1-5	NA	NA	CASSWTDSNQPQHF	TGTGCCAGCAGTTGGACTGATAGCAATCAGCCCCAGCATTTT
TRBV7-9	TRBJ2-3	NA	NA	CATTRGSTSTDTQYF	TGTGCCACCACAAGGGGCAGCACTAGCACAGATACGCAGTATTTT
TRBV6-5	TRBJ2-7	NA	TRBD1	CASSNRQGNLYEQYF	TGTGCCAGCAGCAATAGACAGGGGAATTTATACGAGCAGTACTTC
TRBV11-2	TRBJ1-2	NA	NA	CASSPTRGRLRGGYTF	TGTGCCAGCAGCCCCACGCGGGGGCGGCTAAGGGGAGGCTACACCTTC
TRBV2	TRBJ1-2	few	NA	CASSGTGGYGYTF	TGTGCCAGCAGTGGGACCGGGGGCTATGGCTACACCTTC
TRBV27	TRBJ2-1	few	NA	CASSPPQGRVIF	TGTGCCAGCAGTCCACCCCAGGGGCGAGTCATCTTC
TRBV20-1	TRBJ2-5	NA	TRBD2	CSASRLAGGEQETQYF	TGCAGTGCTAGTAGGCTAGCGGGGGGGGAACAAGAGACCCAGTACTTC
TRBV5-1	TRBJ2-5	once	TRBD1	CASSGLQGALGTQYF	TGCGCCAGCAGCGGGCTCCAGGGGGCTCTGGGGACCCAGTACTTC
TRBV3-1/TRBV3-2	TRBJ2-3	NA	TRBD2	CASSQEAAGVVRDTQYF	TGTGCCAGCAGCCAAGAGGCGGCGGGGGTGGTTAGAGATACGCAGTATTTT
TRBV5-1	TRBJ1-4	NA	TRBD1	CASSLATGGNEKLFF	TGCGCCAGCAGCTTGGCGACAGGGGGCAATGAAAAACTGTTTTTT
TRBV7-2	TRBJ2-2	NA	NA	CASSLGGSYTGELFF	TGTGCCAGCAGCTTAGGCGGCAGCTACACCGGGGAGCTGTTTTTT
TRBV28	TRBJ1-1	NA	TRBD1	CASRYRGRVTEAFF	TGTGCCAGCAGGTACAGGGGGCGTGTCACTGAAGCTTTCTTT
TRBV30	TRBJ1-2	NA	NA	CASTGTPKEYGYTF	TGTGCCTCGACAGGTACCCCTAAGGAGTATGGCTACACCTTC
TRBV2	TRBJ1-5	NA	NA	CASTRETVRNQPQHF	TGTGCCAGCACCCGGGAAACAGTACGCAATCAGCCCCAGCATTTT
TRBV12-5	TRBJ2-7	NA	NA	CASGPSRQVGYEQYF	TGTGCTAGTGGTCCCTCCCGACAGGTGGGCTACGAGCAGTACTTC
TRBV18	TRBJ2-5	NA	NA	CASSPQRGGPVGTQYF	TGTGCCAGCTCACCACAGAGGGGGGGCCCTGTTGGGACCCAGTACTTC
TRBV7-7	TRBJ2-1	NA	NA	CASSRDTNNEQFF	TGTGCCAGCAGCCGGGACACCAACAATGAGCAGTTCTTC
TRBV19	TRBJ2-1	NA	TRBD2	CASISGGRFGEQFF	TGTGCCTCCATATCGGGGGGGAGGTTTGGTGAGCAGTTCTTC
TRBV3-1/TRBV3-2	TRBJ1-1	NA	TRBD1	CASSQRDRGEAFF	TGTGCCAGCAGCCAACGGGACAGGGGTGAAGCTTTCTTT
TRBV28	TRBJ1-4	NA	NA	CASSLGEIKKLFF	TGTGCCAGCAGTTTAGGGGAGATAAAAAAACTGTTTTTT
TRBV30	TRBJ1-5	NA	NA	CAWTRQSNQPQHF	TGTGCCTGGACCCGCCAGAGCAATCAGCCCCAGCATTTT
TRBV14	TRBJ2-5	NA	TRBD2	CASSHRTSGESKKETQYF	TGTGCCAGCAGCCATCGGACTAGCGGGGAATCAAAAAAAGAGACCCAGTACTTC
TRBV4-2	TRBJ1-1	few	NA	CASRLMANTEAFF	TGTGCCAGCAGATTGATGGCTAACACTGAAGCTTTCTTT
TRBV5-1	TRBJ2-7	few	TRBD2	CASRLNPTSGGPWQYF	TGCGCCAGCAGACTAAACCCGACTAGCGGGGGACCCTGGCAGTACTTC
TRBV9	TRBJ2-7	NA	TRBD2	CASSAQRGGIEQYF	TGTGCCAGCAGCGCACAGCGGGGGGGGATCGAGCAGTACTTC
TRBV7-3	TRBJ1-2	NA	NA	CASSLLGGVSYGYTF	TGTGCCAGCAGCTTATTAGGGGGAGTAAGCTATGGCTACACCTTC
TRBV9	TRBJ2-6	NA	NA	CASSVEPGGANVLTF	TGTGCCAGCAGCGTAGAACCCGGTGGGGCCAACGTCCTGACTTTC
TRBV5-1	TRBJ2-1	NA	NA	CASSLRTLDGSEQFF	TGCGCCAGCAGCCTGAGAACATTGGACGGGAGCGAGCAGTTCTTC
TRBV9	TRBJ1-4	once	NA	CASSVAPSSGEKLFF	TGTGCCAGCAGCGTAGCGCCGAGCTCGGGGGAAAAACTGTTTTTT
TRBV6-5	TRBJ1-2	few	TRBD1	CASSYRAGDRGDGYTF	TGTGCCAGCAGTTACAGAGCCGGGGACAGGGGGGATGGCTACACCTTC
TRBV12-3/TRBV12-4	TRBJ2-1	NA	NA	CASSVYNEQFF	TGTGCCAGCAGCGTGTACAATGAGCAGTTCTTC
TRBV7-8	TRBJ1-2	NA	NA	CASSPRLDYGYTF	TGTGCCAGCAGCCCGAGGTTGGACTATGGCTACACCTTC
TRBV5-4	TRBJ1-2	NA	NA	CASSIQGQTYGYTF	TGTGCCAGCAGCATTCAAGGACAGACATATGGCTACACCTTC
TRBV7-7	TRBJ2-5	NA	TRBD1	CASSPAGQGLETQYF	TGTGCCAGCAGCCCGGCCGGACAGGGGCTTGAGACCCAGTACTTC
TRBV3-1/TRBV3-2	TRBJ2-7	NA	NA	CASSQGGLKAYEQYF	TGTGCCAGCAGCCAGGGTGGGCTGAAAGCCTACGAGCAGTACTTC
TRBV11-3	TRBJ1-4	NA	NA	CASSLGRVNEKLFF	TGTGCCAGCAGCTTGGGGAGAGTTAATGAAAAACTGTTTTTT
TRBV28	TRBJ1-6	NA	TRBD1	CASSGPQGLYSPLHF	TGTGCCAGCAGTGGTCCACAGGGGTTGTATTCACCCCTCCACTTT
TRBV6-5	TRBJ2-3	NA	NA	CASRETGGGTDTQYF	TGTGCCAGCAGAGAGACAGGTGGGGGCACAGATACGCAGTATTTT
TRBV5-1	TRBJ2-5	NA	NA	CASSLGTYTQETQYF	TGCGCCAGCAGCTTGGGGACTTATACTCAAGAGACCCAGTACTTC
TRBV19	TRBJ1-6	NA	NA	CASSIDRADSPLHF	TGTGCCAGTAGTATAGACAGGGCTGATTCACCCCTCCACTTT
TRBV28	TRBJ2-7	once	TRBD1	CASSYKTGTGIHHLRYEQYF	TGTGCCAGCAGTTATAAGACCGGGACAGGCATACACCATTTGAGATACGAGCAGTACTTC
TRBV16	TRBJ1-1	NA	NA	CASSQSGGLNTEAFF	TGTGCCAGCAGCCAATCGGGGGGGCTGAACACTGAAGCTTTCTTT
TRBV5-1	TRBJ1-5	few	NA	CASSLTGYSNQPQHF	TGCGCCAGCAGCTTAACAGGGTATAGCAATCAGCCCCAGCATTTT
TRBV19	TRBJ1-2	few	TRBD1	CASSTTGGRNGYTF	TGTGCCAGTAGTACGACAGGGGGCCGGAATGGCTACACCTTC
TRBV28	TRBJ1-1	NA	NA	CASSLEQGSTEAFF	TGTGCCAGCAGTTTAGAACAGGGCTCCACTGAAGCTTTCTTT